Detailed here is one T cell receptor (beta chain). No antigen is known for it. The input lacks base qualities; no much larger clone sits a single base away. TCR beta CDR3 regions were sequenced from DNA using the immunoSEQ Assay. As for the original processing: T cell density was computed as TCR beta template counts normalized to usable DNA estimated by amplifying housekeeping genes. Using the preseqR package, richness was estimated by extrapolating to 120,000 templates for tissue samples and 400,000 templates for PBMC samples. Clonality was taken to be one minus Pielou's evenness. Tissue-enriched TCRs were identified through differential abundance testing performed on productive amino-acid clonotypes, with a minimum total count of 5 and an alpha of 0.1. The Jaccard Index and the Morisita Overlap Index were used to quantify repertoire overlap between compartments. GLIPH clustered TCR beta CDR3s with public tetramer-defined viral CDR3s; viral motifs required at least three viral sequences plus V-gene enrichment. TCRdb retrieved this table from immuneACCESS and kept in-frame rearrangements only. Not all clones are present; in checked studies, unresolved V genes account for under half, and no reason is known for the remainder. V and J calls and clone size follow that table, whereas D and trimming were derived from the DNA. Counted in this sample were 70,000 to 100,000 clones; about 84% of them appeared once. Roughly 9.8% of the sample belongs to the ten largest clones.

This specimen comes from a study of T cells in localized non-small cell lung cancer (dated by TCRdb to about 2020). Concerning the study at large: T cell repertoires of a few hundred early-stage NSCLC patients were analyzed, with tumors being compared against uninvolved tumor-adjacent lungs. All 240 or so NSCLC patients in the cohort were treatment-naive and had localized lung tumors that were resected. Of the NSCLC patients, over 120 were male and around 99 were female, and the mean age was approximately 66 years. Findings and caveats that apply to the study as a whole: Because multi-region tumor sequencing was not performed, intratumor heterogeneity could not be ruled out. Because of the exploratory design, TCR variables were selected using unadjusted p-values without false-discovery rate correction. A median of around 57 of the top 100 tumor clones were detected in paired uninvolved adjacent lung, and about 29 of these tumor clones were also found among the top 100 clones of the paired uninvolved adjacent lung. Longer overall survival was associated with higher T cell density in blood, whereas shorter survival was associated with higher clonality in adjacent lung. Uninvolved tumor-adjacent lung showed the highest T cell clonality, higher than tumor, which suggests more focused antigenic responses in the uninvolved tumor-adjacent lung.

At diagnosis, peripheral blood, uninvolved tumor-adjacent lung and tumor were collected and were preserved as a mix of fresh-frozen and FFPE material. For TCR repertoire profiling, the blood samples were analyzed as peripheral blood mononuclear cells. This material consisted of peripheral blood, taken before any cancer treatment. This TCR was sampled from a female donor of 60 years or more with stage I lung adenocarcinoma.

The nucleotides read TGTGCCAGCAGCTTAGAATCCGGTTTGGTGAACACTGAAGCTTTCTTT. Translation gives CASSLESGLVNTEAFF. The receptor chain draws on TRBV11-2 and TRBJ1-1; the D gene cannot be named for sure. The germline V gene sets CDR1 to SGHAT and CDR2 to FQNNGV. The germline ends are 11 bases apart after V is trimmed by 0 bases and J by 0 bases. From cysteine to phenylalanine, the CDR3 is 16 amino acids long. Only CDR3 DNA remains: 48 bases, in frame from the first base.